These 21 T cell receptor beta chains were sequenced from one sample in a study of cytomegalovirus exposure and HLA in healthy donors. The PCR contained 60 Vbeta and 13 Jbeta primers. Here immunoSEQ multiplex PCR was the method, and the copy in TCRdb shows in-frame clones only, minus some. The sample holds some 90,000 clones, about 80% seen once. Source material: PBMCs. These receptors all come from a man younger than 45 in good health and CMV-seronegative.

The CDR3 sequence is CASRTGRGTEAFF. The CDR3 region has the DNA TGTGCCAGTAGGACAGGGAGAGGAACTGAAGCTTTCTTT. The rearrangement uses TRBV19 and TRBJ1-1, with 7 bases fitting TRBD1. The CDR3 contains 13 residues. The V segment lost 6 bases and the J segment 5 bases; nucleotides outside the gene matches: 6. Germline V gene sequence: CDR1 LNHDA, CDR2 SQIVND (reference sequence).

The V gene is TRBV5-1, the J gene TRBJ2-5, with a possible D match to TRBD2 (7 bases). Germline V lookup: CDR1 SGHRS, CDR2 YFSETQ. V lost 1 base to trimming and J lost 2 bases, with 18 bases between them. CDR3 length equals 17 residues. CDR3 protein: CASSLWGGAAFQETQYF. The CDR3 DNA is TGCGCCAGCAGCTTGTGGGGGGGGGCAGCCTTTCAAGAGACCCAGTACTTC. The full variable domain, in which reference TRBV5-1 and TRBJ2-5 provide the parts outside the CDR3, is KAGVTQTPRYLIKTRGQQVTLSCSPISGHRSVSWYQQTPGQGLQFLFEYFSETQRNKGNFPGRFSGRQFSNSRSEMNVSTLELGDSALYLCASSLWGGAAFQETQYFGPGTRLLVL.

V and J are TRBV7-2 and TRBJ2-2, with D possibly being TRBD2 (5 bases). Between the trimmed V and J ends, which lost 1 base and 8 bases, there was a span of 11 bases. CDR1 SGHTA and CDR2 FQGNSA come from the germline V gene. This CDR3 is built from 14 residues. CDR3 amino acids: CASSLGGSGGELFF. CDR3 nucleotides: TGTGCCAGCAGCTTAGGGGGATCGGGAGGGGAGCTGTTTTTT.

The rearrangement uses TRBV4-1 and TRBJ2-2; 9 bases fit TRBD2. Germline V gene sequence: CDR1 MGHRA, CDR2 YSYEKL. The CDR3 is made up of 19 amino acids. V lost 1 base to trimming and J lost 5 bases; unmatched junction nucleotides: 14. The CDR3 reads CASSQGAKSGRLSTGELFF. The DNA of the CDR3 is TGCGCCAGCAGCCAAGGGGCCAAAAGCGGGAGGTTGAGTACCGGGGAGCTGTTTTTT.

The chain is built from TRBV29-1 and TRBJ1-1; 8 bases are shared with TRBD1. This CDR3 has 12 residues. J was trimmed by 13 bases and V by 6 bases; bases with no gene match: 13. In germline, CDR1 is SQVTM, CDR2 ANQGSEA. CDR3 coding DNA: TGCAGCGTGACAGGGGACGAGAATTTGGGTTTCTTT. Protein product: CSVTGDENLGFF. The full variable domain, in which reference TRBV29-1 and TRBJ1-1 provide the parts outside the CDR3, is SAVISQKPSRDICQRGTSLTIQCQVDSQVTMMFWYRQQPGQSLTLIATANQGSEATYESGFVIDKFPISRPNLTFSTLTVSNMSPEDSSIYLCSVTGDENLGFFGQGTRLTVV.

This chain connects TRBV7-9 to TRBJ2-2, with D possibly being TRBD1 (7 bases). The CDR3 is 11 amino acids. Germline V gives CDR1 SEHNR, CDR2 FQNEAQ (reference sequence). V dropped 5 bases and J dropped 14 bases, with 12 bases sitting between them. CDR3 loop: CASSPRGALFF. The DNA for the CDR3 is TGTGCCAGCAGCCCCAGGGGGGCCCTGTTTTTT.

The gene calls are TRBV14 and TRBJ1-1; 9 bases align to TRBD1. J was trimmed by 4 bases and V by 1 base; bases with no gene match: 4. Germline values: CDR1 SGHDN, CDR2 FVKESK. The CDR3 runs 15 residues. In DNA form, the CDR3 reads TGTGCCAGCAGCCAAGTTACACAGGGGGCCACTGAAGCTTTCTTT. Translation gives CASSQVTQGATEAFF.

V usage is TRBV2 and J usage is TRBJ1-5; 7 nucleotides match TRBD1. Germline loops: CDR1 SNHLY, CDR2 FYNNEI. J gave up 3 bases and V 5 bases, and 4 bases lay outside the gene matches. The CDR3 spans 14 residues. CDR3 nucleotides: TGTGCCAGCAGTCGGGACAGTTTCAATCAGCCCCAGCATTTT. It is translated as CASSRDSFNQPQHF. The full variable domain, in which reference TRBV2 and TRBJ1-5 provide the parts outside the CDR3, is EPEVTQTPSHQVTQMGQEVILRCVPISNHLYFYWYRQILGQKVEFLVSFYNNEISEKSEIFDDQFSVERPDGSNFTLKIRSTKLEDSAMYFCASSRDSFNQPQHFGDGTRLSIL.

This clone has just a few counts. CDR3 bases: TGCGCCAGCAGCTTGAGGTCTAGCGGGAGGGGTTACAATGAGCAGTTCTTC. This gives the protein CASSLRSSGRGYNEQFF. The chain combines TRBV5-1 with TRBJ2-1; TRBD2 agrees at 12 bases. V was pared by 1 base and J by 4 bases, with 6 bases of the junction left unmatched. The CDR3 contains 17 residues. Germline CDR1 and CDR2: SGHRS and YFSETQ.

CDR3 sequence: CAIRDSRTYEQYV. The CDR3 DNA sequence: TGTGCCATCAGAGATTCTAGAACCTACGAGCAGTACGTC. The chain recombines TRBV10-3 with TRBJ2-7, with D unclear. CDR1 and CDR2 from the germline V gene are ENHRY and SYGVKD. Trimming cost V 6 bases and J 2 bases, with 11 bases left between them. This CDR3 is 13 amino acids long.

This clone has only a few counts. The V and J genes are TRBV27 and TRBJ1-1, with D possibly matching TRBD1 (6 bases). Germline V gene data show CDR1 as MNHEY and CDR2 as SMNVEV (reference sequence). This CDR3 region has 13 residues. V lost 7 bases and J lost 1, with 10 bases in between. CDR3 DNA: TGTGCCAGCAAAAGAGGGGGGAACACTGAAGCTTTCTTT. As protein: CASKRGGNTEAFF.

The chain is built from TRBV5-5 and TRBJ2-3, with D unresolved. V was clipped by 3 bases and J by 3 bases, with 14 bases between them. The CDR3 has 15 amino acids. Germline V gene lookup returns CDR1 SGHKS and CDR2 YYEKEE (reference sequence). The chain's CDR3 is CASSSSALMTDTQYF. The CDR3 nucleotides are TGTGCCAGCAGCTCATCGGCACTAATGACAGATACGCAGTATTTT.

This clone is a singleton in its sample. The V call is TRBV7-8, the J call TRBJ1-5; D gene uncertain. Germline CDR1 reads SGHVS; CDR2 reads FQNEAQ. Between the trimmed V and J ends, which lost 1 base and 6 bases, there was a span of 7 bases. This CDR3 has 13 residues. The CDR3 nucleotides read TGTGCCAGCAGCTTAGAACGGGGTCAGCCCCAGCATTTT. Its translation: CASSLERGQPQHF.

CDR3 residues: CASSGRGQATPRETQYF. The CDR3 bases are TGTGCCAGCAGCGGTAGGGGACAGGCCACCCCAAGAGAGACCCAGTACTTC. V usage is TRBV21-1 and J usage is TRBJ2-5; the table's D call, TRBD1, was not checked against the DNA. TRBV21-1 is given as a pseudogene. CDR3 size: 17 residues.

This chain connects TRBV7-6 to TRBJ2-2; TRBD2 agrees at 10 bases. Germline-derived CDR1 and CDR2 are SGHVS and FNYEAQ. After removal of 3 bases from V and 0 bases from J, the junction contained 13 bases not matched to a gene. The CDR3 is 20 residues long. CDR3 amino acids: CASSFHPQLAGTSNTGELFF. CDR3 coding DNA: TGTGCCAGCAGCTTCCACCCCCAACTAGCGGGAACGTCGAACACCGGGGAGCTGTTTTTT.

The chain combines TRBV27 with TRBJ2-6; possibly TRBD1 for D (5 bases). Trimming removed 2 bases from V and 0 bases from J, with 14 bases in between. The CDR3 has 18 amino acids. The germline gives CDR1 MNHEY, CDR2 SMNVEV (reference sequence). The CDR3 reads CASSLVARVVSGANVLTF. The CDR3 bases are TGTGCCAGCAGTTTAGTGGCCAGGGTGGTCTCTGGGGCCAACGTCCTGACTTTC.

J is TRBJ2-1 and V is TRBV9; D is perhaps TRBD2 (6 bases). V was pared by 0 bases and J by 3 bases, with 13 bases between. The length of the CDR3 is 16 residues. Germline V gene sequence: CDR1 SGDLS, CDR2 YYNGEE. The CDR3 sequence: CASSVEWGVGYNEQFF. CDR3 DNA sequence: TGTGCCAGCAGCGTAGAGTGGGGGGTCGGCTACAATGAGCAGTTCTTC.

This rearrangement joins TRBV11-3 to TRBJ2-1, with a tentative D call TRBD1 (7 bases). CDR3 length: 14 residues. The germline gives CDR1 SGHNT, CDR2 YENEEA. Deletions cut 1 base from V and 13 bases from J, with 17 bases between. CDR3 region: CASSLGQGGERQFF. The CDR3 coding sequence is TGTGCCAGCAGCTTAGGACAGGGCGGGGAGCGACAGTTCTTC.

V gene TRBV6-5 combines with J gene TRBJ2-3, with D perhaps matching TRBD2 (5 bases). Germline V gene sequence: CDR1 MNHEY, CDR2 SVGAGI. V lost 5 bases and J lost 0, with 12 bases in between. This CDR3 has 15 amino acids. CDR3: CASSPRTPSTDTQYF. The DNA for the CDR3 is TGTGCCAGCAGTCCCCGGACTCCTAGCACAGATACGCAGTATTTT.

The CDR3 sequence: CASSPTTAYGYTF. As DNA, the CDR3 is TGTGCCAGCAGTCCAACGACAGCCTATGGCTACACCTTC. The J gene is TRBJ1-2, the V gene TRBV27; D is possibly TRBD1 (5 bases). CDR1 is MNHEY, CDR2 SMNVEV, per germline (reference sequence). This CDR3 comprises 13 residues. V lost 5 bases and J 4 bases, leaving 11 bases between the germline ends.

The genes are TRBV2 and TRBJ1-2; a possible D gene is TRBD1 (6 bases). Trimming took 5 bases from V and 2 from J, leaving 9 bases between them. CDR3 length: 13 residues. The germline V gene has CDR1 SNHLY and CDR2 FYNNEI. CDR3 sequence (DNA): TGTGCCAGCAGTCCGGACAGCAACTATGGCTACACCTTC. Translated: CASSPDSNYGYTF. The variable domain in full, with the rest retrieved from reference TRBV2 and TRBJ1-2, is EPEVTQTPSHQVTQMGQEVILRCVPISNHLYFYWYRQILGQKVEFLVSFYNNEISEKSEIFDDQFSVERPDGSNFTLKIRSTKLEDSAMYFCASSPDSNYGYTFGSGTRLTVV.